This TCR beta chain was documented in a study of blood T cell repertoires in COVID-19 (TCRdb year 2020). For the wider study: Samples covering the acute and convalescent phases of COVID-19 were provided by collaborators in the United States, Italy and Spain. The repertoires were released in a freely available public database meant as a resource for research on the immune response to SARS-CoV-2. A de-identified subject ID, COVID-19 status, age in years and sex were almost always included in the sample metadata. Where available, HLA class I and class II types were obtained from metadata supplied by the sample provider rather than from assay-based typing. The material from the prospective study consisted of cDNA or gDNA derived from T cells, B-cell-depleted T cells, or PBMCs. Samples came from the ongoing ImmuneRACE study (first 160 participants) plus 1,254 subjects from 6 global collaborators. Subjects who had been exposed to COVID-19, were actively infected with it, or had recovered from it provided the deeply sampled blood TCRbeta repertoires that made up the dataset. What the work shows at the level of the full study, not this receptor alone: How much clinical and demographic metadata was included differed by source and by participant, and the metadata was provided uncurated.

In Seattle, one collaborating source enrolled patients while the infection was active and tracked those patients longitudinally over the course of disease. Collaborating institutions collected whole blood in K2EDTA tubes following their own protocols. For TCRbeta analysis, collaborator samples were shipped as frozen whole blood, as isolated PBMCs, or as DNA extracted from either sample type. As concerns this clone: Its antigen target is currently unknown. It has no much larger one-base neighbor in the sample; base qualities were not kept.

TCRbeta CDR3 regions were amplified from genomic DNA using the immunoSEQ Assay, a bias-controlled multiplex PCR. Per the original workflow: The number of nucleated cells in each sample was estimated from the amplification of reference gene primers within the assay. Sequence reads were collapsed and filtered to measure the absolute abundance of every unique TCRbeta CDR3 rearrangement. For each sample, productive Simpson clonality was calculated as the square root of Simpson's diversity index over productive rearrangements. As stored in TCRdb, this immuneACCESS dataset retains in-frame rearrangements with V and J assigned. A fraction of the clones does not appear; measured against another copy, unresolved V genes explain less than half of the discrepancy, and the remainder lacks a known reason. V and J calls plus clone size are reproduced from that table; the DNA served to infer D and trimming. This sample is represented by about 420,000 clones; about 90% of them were singletons. The ten largest clones represent roughly 0.78% of the sample.

The TCR comes from a young man with COVID-19, enrolled during active disease. The material sequenced was peripheral blood.

The CDR3 region: CASSLTYEQYF. The nucleotides are TGTGCCAGCAGTCTTACCTACGAGCAGTACTTC. The chain was built from TRBV27 and TRBJ2-7; the D gene is unclear. The CDR3, cysteine through phenylalanine, is 11 amino acids long. Left in the record is the CDR3 DNA by itself, 33 bases read in frame from the first base. The germline V gene (reference sequence) gives CDR1 as MNHEY and CDR2 as SMNVEV. V lost 5 bases and J lost 2 bases; the stretch between them is 4 bases long.